These 7 T cell receptor beta chains came from one sample sequenced in a study of T cell responses to AZD1222 COVID-19 vaccine. The table came from immunoSEQ multiplex PCR; TCRdb's copy has only in-frame clones and leaves some out. There are fewer than 40,000 clones in the sample; 88% occur only once, and approximately 27% lies in the top ten. The sample consisted of peripheral blood, taken 28 days after the second dose of the MenACWY control vaccine. These receptors came from an adult who received the MenACWY meningococcal vaccine as a control.

The V call is TRBV7-3, the J call TRBJ2-7; 14 positions match TRBD2. Germline V gene lookup returns CDR1 SGHTA and CDR2 FQGTGA. The CDR3 contains 16 residues. V lost 5 bases to trimming and J lost 5 bases; unmatched junction nucleotides: 8. CDR3 sequence reads: CASSLNPGLAGDEQYF. For the CDR3, the DNA is TGTGCCAGCAGCCTAAACCCGGGACTAGCGGGAGACGAGCAGTACTTC.

The chain is built from TRBV27 and TRBJ2-7; 10 bases fit TRBD1. After removal of 5 bases from V and 4 bases from J, the junction contained 8 bases not matched to a gene. This CDR3 spans 15 amino acids. CDR1 MNHEY and CDR2 SMNVEV come from the germline V gene (reference sequence). The CDR3 bases are TGTGCCAGCAGTAGGAGACAGGGGGCCCTTTACGAGCAGTACTTC. The encoded protein is CASSRRQGALYEQYF.

The J gene is TRBJ2-7, the V gene TRBV28, with TRBD1 matching 9 bases. CDR1 and CDR2 (germline): MDHEN, SYDVKM. After removal of 7 bases from V and 3 bases from J, the junction contained 7 bases not matched to a gene. This CDR3 has 14 amino acids. For the CDR3, the DNA is TGTGCCAGCAACCACCGGGACAGGGACTACGAGCAGTACTTC. Translation gives CASNHRDRDYEQYF.

This clone came up once. This chain uses TRBV18 with TRBJ2-2, with D unclear. The CDR3 extends over 16 amino acids. Trimming cost V 1 base and J 1 base, with 10 bases left between them. CDR1 and CDR2 (germline): KGHSH, LQKENI. The CDR3 loop is CASSPLDLLNTGELFF. The CDR3 DNA sequence: TGTGCCAGCTCACCACTGGACCTCTTGAACACCGGGGAGCTGTTTTTT.

V usage is TRBV18 and J usage is TRBJ1-1, with TRBD1 as a possible D gene (6 bases). V lost 5 bases, J lost 4 bases, and 11 bases lay in between. This CDR3 is 13 amino acids long. Germline V gene lookup returns CDR1 KGHSH and CDR2 LQKENI. CDR3 region: CASSRDKGTEAFF. The CDR3 DNA sequence: TGTGCCAGCTCAAGGGACAAAGGCACTGAAGCTTTCTTT.

V gene TRBV7-9 combines with J gene TRBJ1-4; TRBD1 agrees at 8 bases. Germline CDR1 and CDR2: SEHNR and FQNEAQ (reference sequence). V gave up 5 bases and J gave up 12 bases; unmatched junction bases: 8. CDR3 length: 13 amino acids. CDR3 sequence: CASSLRGPMELFF. The CDR3 nucleotides are TGTGCCAGCAGCCTCAGGGGGCCGATGGAACTGTTTTTT.

The V call is TRBV11-2, the J call TRBJ2-7; no definite D call. There are 14 residues in the CDR3. Trimming shortened V by 3 bases and J by 2 bases, and 11 bases separated the two germline ends. From germline, CDR1 is SGHAT and CDR2 FQNNGV. CDR3 in amino acids: CASSFFPAPYEQYF. The CDR3 DNA reads TGTGCCAGCAGCTTTTTCCCCGCTCCCTACGAGCAGTACTTC.